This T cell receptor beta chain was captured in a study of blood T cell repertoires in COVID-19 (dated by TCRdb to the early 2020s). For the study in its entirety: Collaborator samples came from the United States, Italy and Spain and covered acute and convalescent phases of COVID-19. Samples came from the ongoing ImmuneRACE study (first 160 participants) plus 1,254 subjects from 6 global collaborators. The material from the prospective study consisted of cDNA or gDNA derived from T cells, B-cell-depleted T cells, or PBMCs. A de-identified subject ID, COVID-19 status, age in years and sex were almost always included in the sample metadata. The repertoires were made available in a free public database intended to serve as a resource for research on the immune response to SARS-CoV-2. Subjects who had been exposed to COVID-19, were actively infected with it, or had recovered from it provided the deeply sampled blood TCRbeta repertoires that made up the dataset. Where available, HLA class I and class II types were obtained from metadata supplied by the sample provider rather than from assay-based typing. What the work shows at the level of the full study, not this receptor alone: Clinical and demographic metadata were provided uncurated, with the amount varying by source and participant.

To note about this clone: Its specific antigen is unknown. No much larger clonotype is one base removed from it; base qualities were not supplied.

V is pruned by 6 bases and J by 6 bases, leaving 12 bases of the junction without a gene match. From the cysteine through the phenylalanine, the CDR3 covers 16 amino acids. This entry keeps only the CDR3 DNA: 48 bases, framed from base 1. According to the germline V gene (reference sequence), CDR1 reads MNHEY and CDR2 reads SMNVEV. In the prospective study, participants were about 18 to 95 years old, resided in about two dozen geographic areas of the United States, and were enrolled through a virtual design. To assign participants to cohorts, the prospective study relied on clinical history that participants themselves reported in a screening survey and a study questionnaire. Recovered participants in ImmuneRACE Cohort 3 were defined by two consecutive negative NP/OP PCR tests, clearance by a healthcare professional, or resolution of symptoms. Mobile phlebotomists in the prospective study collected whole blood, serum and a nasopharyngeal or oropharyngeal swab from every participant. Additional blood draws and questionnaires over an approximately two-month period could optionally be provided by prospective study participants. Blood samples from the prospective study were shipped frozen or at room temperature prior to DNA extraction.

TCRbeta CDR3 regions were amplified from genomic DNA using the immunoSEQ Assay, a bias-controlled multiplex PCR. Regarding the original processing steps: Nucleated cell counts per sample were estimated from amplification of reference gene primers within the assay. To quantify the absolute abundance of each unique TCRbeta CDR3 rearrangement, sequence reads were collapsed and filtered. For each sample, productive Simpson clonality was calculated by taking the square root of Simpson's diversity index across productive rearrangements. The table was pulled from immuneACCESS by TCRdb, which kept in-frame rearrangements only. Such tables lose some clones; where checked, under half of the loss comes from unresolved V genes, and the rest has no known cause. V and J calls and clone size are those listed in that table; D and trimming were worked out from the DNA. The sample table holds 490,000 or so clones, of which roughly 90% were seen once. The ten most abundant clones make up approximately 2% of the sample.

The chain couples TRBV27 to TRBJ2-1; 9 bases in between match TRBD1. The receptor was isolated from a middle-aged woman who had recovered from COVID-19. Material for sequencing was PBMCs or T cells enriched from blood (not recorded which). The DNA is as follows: TGTGCCAGCAGGCGGGGCCCGGGACAGGGTGTCAATGAGCAGTTCTTC. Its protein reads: CASRRGPGQGVNEQFF.